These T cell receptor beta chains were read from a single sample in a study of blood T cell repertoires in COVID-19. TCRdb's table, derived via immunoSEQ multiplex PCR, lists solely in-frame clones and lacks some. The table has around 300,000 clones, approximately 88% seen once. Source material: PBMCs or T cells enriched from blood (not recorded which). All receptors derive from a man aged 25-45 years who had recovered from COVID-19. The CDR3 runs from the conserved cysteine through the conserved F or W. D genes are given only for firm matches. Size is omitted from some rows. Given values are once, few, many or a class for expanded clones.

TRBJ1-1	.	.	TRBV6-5	CASLRTGANTEAFF	TGTGCCAGCCTTCGTACTGGGGCGAACACTGAAGCTTTCTTT
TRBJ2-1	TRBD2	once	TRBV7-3	CASSPFLAGGQNEQFF	TGTGCCAGCAGCCCTTTTCTAGCGGGGGGGCAAAATGAGCAGTTCTTC
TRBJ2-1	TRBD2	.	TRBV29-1	CSVGTKRGGSSYNEQFF	TGCAGCGTTGGTACAAAGCGGGGGGGGAGCTCCTACAATGAGCAGTTCTTC
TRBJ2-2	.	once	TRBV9	CASSVARGSGELFF	TGTGCCAGCAGCGTAGCGAGAGGATCCGGGGAGCTGTTTTTT
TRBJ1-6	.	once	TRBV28	CASSLSGSGNSPLHF	TGTGCCAGCAGTTTATCAGGGAGCGGGAATTCACCCCTCCACTTT
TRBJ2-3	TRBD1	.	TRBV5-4	CASSSGQSLPRTDTQYF	TGTGCCAGCAGCTCGGGACAGTCCCTTCCCCGCACAGATACGCAGTATTTT
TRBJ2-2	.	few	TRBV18	CASSPTRDTGELFF	TGTGCCAGCTCACCAACCCGGGACACCGGGGAGCTGTTTTTT
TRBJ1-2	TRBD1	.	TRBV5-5	CASSLEGQANYGYTF	TGTGCCAGCAGCTTGGAGGGACAGGCCAACTATGGCTACACCTTC
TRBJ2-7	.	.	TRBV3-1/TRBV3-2	CASSLTGIQTYEQYF	TGTGCCAGCAGCCTAACAGGTATCCAAACCTACGAGCAGTACTTC
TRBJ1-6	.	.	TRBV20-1	CSAPSTGFHF	TGCAGTGCTCCATCCACAGGGTTCCACTTT
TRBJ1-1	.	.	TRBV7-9	CASSATAGSTEAFF	TGTGCCAGCAGCGCCACAGCGGGGAGCACTGAAGCTTTCTTT
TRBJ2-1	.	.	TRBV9	CASSPQGGAVNEQFF	TGTGCCAGCAGCCCCCAAGGGGGGGCGGTCAATGAGCAGTTCTTC
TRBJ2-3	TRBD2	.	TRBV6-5	CASSYLAGTGTDTQYF	TGTGCCAGCAGTTATCTAGCGGGGACTGGTACAGATACGCAGTATTTT
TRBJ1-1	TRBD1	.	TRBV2	CASIPPLRGGKDTEAFF	TGTGCCAGCATCCCACCACTTAGAGGGGGCAAGGACACTGAAGCTTTCTTT
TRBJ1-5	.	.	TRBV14	CASSQEGGEGLGGQPQHF	TGTGCCAGCAGCCAAGAGGGGGGTGAGGGTCTAGGAGGTCAGCCCCAGCATTTT
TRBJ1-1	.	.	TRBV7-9	CASSLVRVLRHTEAFF	TGTGCCAGCAGCTTAGTACGGGTCCTGAGACACACTGAAGCTTTCTTT
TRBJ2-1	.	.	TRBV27	CASRARGPAKSSYNEQFF	TGTGCCAGCAGGGCGCGGGGGCCCGCTAAGAGCTCCTACAATGAGCAGTTCTTC
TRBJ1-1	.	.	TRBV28	CASSLPSTGLARTEAFF	TGTGCCAGCAGTTTGCCCTCGACAGGACTGGCCAGAACTGAAGCTTTCTTT
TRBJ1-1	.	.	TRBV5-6	CASSSIAVRNTEAFF	TGTGCCAGCAGCTCGATAGCTGTCAGAAACACTGAAGCTTTCTTT
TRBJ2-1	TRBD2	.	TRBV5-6	CASSYRGGIGYNEQFF	TGTGCCAGCAGCTATCGCGGGGGAATCGGTTACAATGAGCAGTTCTTC
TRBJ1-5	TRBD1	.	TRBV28	CASSTRTGGYQPQHF	TGTGCCAGCAGCACTAGGACAGGGGGCTATCAGCCCCAGCATTTT
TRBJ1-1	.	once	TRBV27	CASSLLTGNTEAFF	TGTGCCAGCAGTTTACTGACGGGGAACACTGAAGCTTTCTTT
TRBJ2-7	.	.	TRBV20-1	CSARRGEQYF	TGCAGTGCTAGGCGGGGTGAGCAGTACTTC
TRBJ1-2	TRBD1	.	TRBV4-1	CASSPRTGSRDGYTF	TGCGCCAGCAGCCCCCGGACAGGGAGTAGGGATGGCTACACCTTC
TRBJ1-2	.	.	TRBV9	CASSVSTDYGYTF	TGTGCCAGCAGCGTATCGACAGACTATGGCTACACCTTC
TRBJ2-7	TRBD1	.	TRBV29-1	CSVGTGEGYEQYF	TGCAGCGTGGGGACAGGAGAAGGCTACGAGCAGTACTTC
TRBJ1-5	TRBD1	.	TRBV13	CASSSHQGAGEPQHF	TGTGCCAGCAGCTCGCACCAGGGGGCTGGTGAGCCCCAGCATTTT
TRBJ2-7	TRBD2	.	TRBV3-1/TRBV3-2	CASSQVAGGPGEQYF	TGTGCCAGCAGCCAAGTAGCGGGGGGGCCTGGCGAGCAGTACTTC
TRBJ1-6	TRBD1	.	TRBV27	CASRSSGTGDNSPLHF	TGTGCCAGCAGGTCCTCCGGGACAGGCGATAATTCACCCCTCCACTTT
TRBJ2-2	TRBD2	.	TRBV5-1	CASSLVGSLAGTGELFF	TGCGCCAGCAGCTTGGTCGGTTCTCTAGCGGGGACCGGGGAGCTGTTTTTT
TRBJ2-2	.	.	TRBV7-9	CASSLYTTNTGELFF	TGTGCCAGCAGCTTATACACTACGAACACCGGGGAGCTGTTTTTT
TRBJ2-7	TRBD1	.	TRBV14	CASSQLGQGGEQYF	TGTGCCAGCAGCCAACTCGGACAGGGAGGCGAGCAGTACTTC
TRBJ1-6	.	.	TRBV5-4	CASSSPFGNSPLHF	TGTGCCAGCAGCTCCCCTTTCGGTAATTCACCCCTCCACTTT